These 9 T cell receptor beta chains came from one sample sequenced in a study of blood T cells in healthy people across ages (dated by TCRdb to the mid-2010s). Libraries came from 5' RACE. The listed sequencing device is Illumina HiSeq 2500. The second PCR ran for roughly 7 to 12 cycles and used a J-beta primer mix along with a sample-barcoded 5' primer. Through fastp at Q25 and MiXCR, TCRdb rebuilt clones from the public reads, retaining in-frame beta chains. Each entry merges the rows of one CDR3 protein and shows their most common DNA and genes. The sample has approximately 400,000 distinct CDR3 sequences on record, approximately 52% of them singletons. Together, the top ten hold under 60% of the sample. Sample: blood. These receptors originate from a man between 60 and 70 years old in good health.

This chain links TRBV10-3 with TRBJ1-5; 7 nucleotides agree with TRBD1. After removal of 11 bases from V and 3 bases from J, the junction contained 7 bases not matched to a gene. The CDR3 has 13 residues. The germline gives CDR1 ENHRY, CDR2 SYGVKD. The CDR3, as DNA: TGTGCCGCCCAGACAGGGTACAATCAGCCCCAGCATTTT. Residues: CAAQTGYNQPQHF.

This chain links TRBV20-1 with TRBJ2-7, with 11 positions matching TRBD1. The junction had 4 bases not matched to a gene; V was cut back by 3 bases and J by 3 bases. Germline values: CDR1 DFQATT, CDR2 SNEGSKA (reference sequence). This CDR3 comprises 14 residues. The DNA for the CDR3 is TGCAGTGCTAGGGAGGGGACAGGGGGCTACGAGCAGTACTTC. This sequence encodes CSAREGTGGYEQYF.

This clonotype has a handful of counts. The chain combines TRBV28 with TRBJ2-7; no reliable D call. Germline V CDR1 and CDR2: MDHEN, SYDVKM. The V end was cut by 10 bases, the J end by 2 bases, with 12 bases between. The CDR3 spans 12 residues. The CDR3 DNA reads as TGTGCCACCAAGCTCTCGACCTACGAGCAGTACTTC. Protein product: CATKLSTYEQYF. The full variable domain, with the rest looked up from reference TRBV28 and TRBJ2-7, is DVKVTQSSRYLVKRTGEKVFLECVQDMDHENMFWYRQDPGLGLRLIYFSYDVKMKEKGDIPEGYSVSREKKERFSLILESASTNQTSMYLCATKLSTYEQYFGPGTRLTVT.

V and J are TRBV6-6 and TRBJ1-2; D possibly corresponds to TRBD1 (5 bases). This CDR3 contains 13 residues. CDR1 MNHNY and CDR2 SVGAGI come from the germline V gene (reference sequence). Trimming removed 4 bases at V and 12 bases at J, with 18 bases between. CDR3 DNA sequence: TGTGCCAGCAGTTGGGACGGAAGATGGTGGAACACCTTC. Encoded protein: CASSWDGRWWNTF.

The chain has TRBV29-1 and TRBJ2-5; 8 positions agree with TRBD1. The CDR3 is 13 residues long. Unmatched junction bases numbered 9, after V lost 7 bases and J lost 5 bases. From germline, CDR1 is SQVTM and CDR2 ANQGSEA. The CDR3, as DNA: TGCAGCGCCAGGGGGCCCCCGATGGAGACCCAGTACTTC. It encodes CSARGPPMETQYF.

The chain combines TRBV12-3 or TRBV12-4 with TRBJ1-5; 10 positions agree with TRBD1. V lost 5 bases and J lost 7; bases outside the gene matches: 11. The CDR3 is 16 residues long. The CDR3 coding sequence is TGTGCCAGCAGTCCCCCGAGGGGACAGGGGAAACAGCCCCAGCATTTT. As protein: CASSPPRGQGKQPQHF.

A word on this clonotype: One end of the junction varies from germline; a read error may be responsible. This chain connects TRBV7-7 to TRBJ2-1, with a weak D call TRBD2 (6 bases). CDR1 and CDR2 (germline): SSHAT, FNYEAQ (reference sequence). The CDR3 is made up of 13 amino acids. CDR3 DNA: TGTGCTAGCAGCCCCTTTGGGGGGAGTGAGCAGTTCTTC. This encodes CASSPFGGSEQFF.

This chain connects TRBV18 to TRBJ2-5; perhaps TRBD1 as D (5 bases). V was pared by 4 bases and J by 4 bases, with 13 bases between. Per the germline V gene, CDR1 is KGHSH and CDR2 is LQKENI. This CDR3 has 14 amino acids. The CDR3 DNA reads TGTGCCAGCTCACTGGACCAGGGTGGAGAGACCCAGTACTTC. It codes for CASSLDQGGETQYF.

This clonotype has more than one count but fewer than ten. This chain joins TRBV9 and TRBJ2-7; 8 bases are shared with TRBD1. Germline V gene data show CDR1 as SGDLS and CDR2 as YYNGEE. The trim removed 1 base at V and 0 bases at J, leaving 3 bases unmatched. The CDR3 is 15 amino acids. The CDR3, as DNA: TGTGCCAGCAGCGTACAGGGGGCAAGCTCCTACGAGCAGTACTTC. Protein product: CASSVQGASSYEQYF. The full variable domain, completed using reference TRBV9 and TRBJ2-7, is DSGVTQTPKHLITATGQRVTLRCSPRSGDLSVYWYQQSLDQGLQFLIQYYNGEERAKGNILERFSAQQFPDLHSELNLSSLELGDSALYFCASSVQGASSYEQYFGPGTRLTVT.